This T cell receptor beta chain stems from a study of T cell clonality in common variable immunodeficiency (dated by TCRdb to between 2015 and 2016). Overall study results and their limits: Differences among patients in the CVID cohort limited the correlations between repertoire features and clinical complications. Increased TCRbeta clonality was found in CVID subjects compared with healthy controls (t-test p = 0.018), with the increase being most characteristic of about a third of subjects. Healthy controls shared more TCRbeta clones with each other than CVID subjects shared among themselves (p < 0.0001). The authors noted that sequencing repertoires of T cell subpopulations would be needed to clarify what caused the increased clonality in CVID. Despite equal DNA input, controls averaged roughly 80,000 unique sequences per sample versus roughly 32,000 in CVID samples. CVID TCRbeta sequences reportedly showed fewer deletions and N-nucleotide insertions and lacked highly modified clones with 13 or more V deletions.

CVID samples and control samples contributed equivalent amounts of genomic DNA as sequencing input. For every sample, a 60 bp segment covering the rearranged TCRbeta CDR3 region was amplified and then sequenced. TCRbeta amplification used the immunoSEQ assay, a bias-corrected multiplex PCR with high-throughput sequencing. As for the authors' bioinformatics: Every unique nucleotide sequence counted as a clone and was annotated with V, D and J genes, copy number and frequency. Sequences were labeled productive if in frame, and non-productive if out of frame or containing stop codons. As previously described, Shannon's entropy was used to calculate clonality. Mean CDR3 Kyte-Doolittle hydropathy was derived from the predicted amino acid sequences of productive clones. Hierarchical clustering of scaled V gene usage was performed with the R hclust function using Manhattan distance and complete linkage. Sharing of clones by CDR3 amino acid sequence was evaluated by resampling 12 repertoires per group over 100 rounds. The repertoires were searched for 60 to 75 published EBV-specific TCRbeta sequences and fewer than 250 published CMV-specific TCRbeta sequences. After a couple of CVID samples that produced fewer than 10,000 sequences were dropped from the analysis, some 40 CVID repertoires remained. The table was pulled from immuneACCESS by TCRdb, which kept in-frame rearrangements only. Such tables lose some clones; where checked, under half of the loss comes from unresolved V genes, and the rest has no known cause. V, J and clone size derive from that table, while D and trimming were established from the DNA sequence. The sample has 40,000 to 65,000 clones on record, with no singletons. Of the sample, around 3.2% is held by the ten largest clones.

Trimming leaves V shorter by 4 bases and J shorter by 5 bases, with the junction holding 6 bases beyond the gene matches. The germline V gene (reference sequence) provides CDR1 SEHNR and CDR2 FQNEAQ. The CDR3 sequence holds 15 residues, the cysteine and phenylalanine included. The 36 bases shown cover part of the CDR3, and their frame starts at base 1. Most of the CVID patients and most of the healthy controls were of Caucasian heritage. From each donor, 5 to 8 ml of heparinized peripheral whole blood was collected. Genomic DNA from adults with common variable immune deficiency (CVID) and from healthy adult controls was the source for sequencing TCRbeta CDR3 repertoires. A total of around 22 healthy adult volunteers (roughly twelve female and ten or so male; age range roughly 20 to 66 years, mean age about 33) were included in the control group. To isolate peripheral blood mononuclear cells, diluted blood was subjected to density centrifugation over Hypaque 1077 or Ficoll-Paque. Genomic DNA was extracted from unsorted mononuclear cells by Qiagen column purification or by a centrifugation-based method.

In this sample, this clone turned up many times. Its recognized antigen is unknown. Sequencing ends 3 residues short of the CDR3 end; the germline J gene provides the rest. Sequencing input: peripheral blood mononuclear cells. The sequence was collected from a person aged 18 to 70 in good health. This chain joins TRBV7-9 to TRBJ2-7, with TRBD1 matching 12 junction bases. CDR3 DNA, as far as it was read: TGTGCCAGCAGCTCGGGACAGGGGGCGCTGGACGAG. The translation is CASSSGQGALDE. The whole CDR3 reads CASSSGQGALDEQYF.